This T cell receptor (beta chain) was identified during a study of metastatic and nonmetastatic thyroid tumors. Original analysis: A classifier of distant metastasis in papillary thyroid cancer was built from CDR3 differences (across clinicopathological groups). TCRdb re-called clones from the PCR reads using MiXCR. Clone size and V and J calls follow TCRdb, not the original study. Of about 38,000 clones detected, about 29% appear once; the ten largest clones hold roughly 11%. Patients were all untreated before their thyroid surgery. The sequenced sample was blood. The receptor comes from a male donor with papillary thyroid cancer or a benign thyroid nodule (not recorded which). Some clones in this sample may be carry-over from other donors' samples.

CDR3 nucleotides: TGTGCCAGCAGAAGAGGGGGACTAGCATCTAAGTTGGTATACAATGAGCAGTTCTTC. This gives the protein CASRRGGLASKLVYNEQFF. V is TRBV7-2 and J is TRBJ2-1; 9 bases agree with TRBD2. This CDR3 contains 19 residues. CDR1 is SGHTA, CDR2 FQGNSA, per germline. The V and J ends lost 6 bases and 4 bases, in that order; junction bases with no gene match: 19.